This is a list of T cell receptor beta chains from one sample in a study of regulatory T cells in long-lasting Graves disease. TCRdb re-derived calls from the multiplex PCR reads in MiXCR, one entry per CDR3 protein. The table includes 450,000 to 600,000 distinct CDR3 sequences, roughly 16% detected once. The same data also contributed to another study, on T cells in Graves' hyperthyroidism and ophthalmopathy.

The specimen was peripheral blood mononuclear cells (PBMCs), collected at new diagnosis, from a patient treated with antithyroid drugs. These TCRs come from a man aged 40-49 years with Graves disease. The CDR3 runs from the conserved cysteine through the conserved F or W.

>TRBV28|TRBJ1-5
CASSLSGGALQPQHF
>TRBV7-8|TRBJ2-1
CASSRSGTSANEQFF
>TRBV27|TRBJ2-7
CASSFWTGYPYEQYF
>TRBV7-9|TRBJ2-5
CASSPRTGGPETQYF
>TRBV28|TRBJ2-3
CASSWARQGSTDTQYF
>TRBV24-1|TRBJ1-2
CATSDPSRDRENYGYTF
>TRBV7-9|TRBJ2-7
CASSTRDRGSEQYF
>TRBV24-1|TRBJ2-2
CASAATGRTGELFF
>TRBV5-1|TRBJ2-3
CASSTGTDVVADTQYF
>TRBV2|TRBJ2-5
CASSDSQGETQYF
>TRBV2|TRBJ2-5
CASSEGLRGNGLGTQYF
>TRBV12-5|TRBJ2-5
CASELTGGAQETQYF
>TRBV5-1|TRBJ1-6
CASSLTGTGYNSPLHF
>TRBV7-2|TRBJ2-3
CASSPPGAKDLSDTQYF
>TRBV7-9|TRBJ1-1
CASSSGAFF
>TRBV28|TRBJ2-4
CASSFDVSTIQYF
>TRBV29-1|TRBJ1-2
CSGRQGAGGYTF
>TRBV11-2|TRBJ2-2
CASSLKTTGELFF
>TRBV4-1|TRBJ2-5
CASSAPGQGMETQYF
>TRBV19|TRBJ2-5
CASSPLAGVLQETQYF
>TRBV19|TRBJ1-6
CASTQQGQHNSPLHF
>TRBV28|TRBJ1-1
CASSLPPRNTEAFF
>TRBV29-1|TRBJ1-5
CSVADRGDQPQHF
>TRBV30|TRBJ1-4
CAWSVHRVFNEKLFF
>TRBV27|TRBJ1-1
CASSLRETNTEAFF
>TRBV3-1|TRBJ1-2
CASSPDGGYGYTF
>TRBV12-5|TRBJ2-3
CASAPGGMTTSTDTQYF
>TRBV11-3|TRBJ2-2
CASSLVTSTGELFF
>TRBV7-2|TRBJ1-1
CASSSPGMGYTEAFF
>TRBV27|TRBJ1-4
CASSPPSETNEKLFF
>TRBV7-3|TRBJ2-2
CASSPMVSGELFF